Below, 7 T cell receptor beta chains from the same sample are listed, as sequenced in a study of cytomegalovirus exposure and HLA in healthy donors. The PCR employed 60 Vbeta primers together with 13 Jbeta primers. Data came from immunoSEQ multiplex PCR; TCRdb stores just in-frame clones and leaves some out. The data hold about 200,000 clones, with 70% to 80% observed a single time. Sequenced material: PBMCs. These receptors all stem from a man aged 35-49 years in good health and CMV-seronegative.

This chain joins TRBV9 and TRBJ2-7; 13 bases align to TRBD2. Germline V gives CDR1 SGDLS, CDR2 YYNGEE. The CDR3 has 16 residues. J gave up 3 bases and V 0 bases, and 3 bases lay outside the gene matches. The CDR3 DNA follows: TGTGCCAGCAGCGTAGGCGGGACTAGCGGGAACTACGAGCAGTACTTC. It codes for CASSVGGTSGNYEQYF.

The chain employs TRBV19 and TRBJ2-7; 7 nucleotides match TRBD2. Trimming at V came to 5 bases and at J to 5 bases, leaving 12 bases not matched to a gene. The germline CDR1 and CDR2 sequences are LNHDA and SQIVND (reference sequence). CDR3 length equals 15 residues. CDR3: CASSPGEGGLNEQYF. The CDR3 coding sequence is TGTGCCAGTAGTCCAGGTGAGGGAGGGCTCAACGAGCAGTACTTC.

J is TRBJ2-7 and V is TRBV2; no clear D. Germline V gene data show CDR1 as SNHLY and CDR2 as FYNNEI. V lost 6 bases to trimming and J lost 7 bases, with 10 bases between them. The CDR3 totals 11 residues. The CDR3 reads CASRPFREQYF. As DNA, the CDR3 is TGTGCCAGCAGACCCTTCCGGGAGCAGTACTTC.

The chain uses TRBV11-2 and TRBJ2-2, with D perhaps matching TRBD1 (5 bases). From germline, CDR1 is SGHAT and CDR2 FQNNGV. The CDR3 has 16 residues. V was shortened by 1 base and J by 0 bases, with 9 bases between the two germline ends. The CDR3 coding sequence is TGTGCCAGCAGCTTAGGACAGAACGCGAACACCGGGGAGCTGTTTTTT. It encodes CASSLGQNANTGELFF.

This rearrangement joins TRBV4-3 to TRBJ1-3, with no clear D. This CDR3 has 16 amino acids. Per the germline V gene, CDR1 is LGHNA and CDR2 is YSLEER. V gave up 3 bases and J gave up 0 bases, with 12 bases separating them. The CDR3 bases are TGCGCCAGCAGCCAGACCCGTGGAGGCTCTGGAAACACCATATATTTT. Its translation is CASSQTRGGSGNTIYF.

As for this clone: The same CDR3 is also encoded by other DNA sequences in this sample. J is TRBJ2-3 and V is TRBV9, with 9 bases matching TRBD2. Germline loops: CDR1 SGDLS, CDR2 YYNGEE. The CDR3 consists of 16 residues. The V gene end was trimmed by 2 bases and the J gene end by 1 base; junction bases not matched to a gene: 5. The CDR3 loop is CASSVFGGGGTDTQYF. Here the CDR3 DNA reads TGTGCCAGCAGCGTTTTTGGCGGGGGGGGCACAGATACGCAGTATTTT.

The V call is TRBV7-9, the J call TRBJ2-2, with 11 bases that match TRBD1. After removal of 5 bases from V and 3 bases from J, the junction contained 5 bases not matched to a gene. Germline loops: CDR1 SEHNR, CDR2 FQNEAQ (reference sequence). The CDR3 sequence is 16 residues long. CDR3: CASSPGTGGYTGELFF. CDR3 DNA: TGTGCCAGCAGCCCAGGGACAGGGGGTTACACCGGGGAGCTGTTTTTT.